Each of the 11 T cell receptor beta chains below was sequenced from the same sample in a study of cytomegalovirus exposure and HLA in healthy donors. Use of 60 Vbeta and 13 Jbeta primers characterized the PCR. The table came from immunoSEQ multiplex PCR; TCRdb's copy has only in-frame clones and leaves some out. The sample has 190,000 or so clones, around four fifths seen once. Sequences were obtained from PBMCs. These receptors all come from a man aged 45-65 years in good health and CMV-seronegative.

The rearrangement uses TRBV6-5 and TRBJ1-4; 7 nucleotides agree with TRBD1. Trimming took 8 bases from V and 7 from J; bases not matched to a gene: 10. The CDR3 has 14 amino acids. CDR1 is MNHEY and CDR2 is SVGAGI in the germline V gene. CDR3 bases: TGTGCCAGCTGCCGCGGAGGGGGCTGTGAAAAACTGTTTTTT. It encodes CASCRGGGCEKLFF.

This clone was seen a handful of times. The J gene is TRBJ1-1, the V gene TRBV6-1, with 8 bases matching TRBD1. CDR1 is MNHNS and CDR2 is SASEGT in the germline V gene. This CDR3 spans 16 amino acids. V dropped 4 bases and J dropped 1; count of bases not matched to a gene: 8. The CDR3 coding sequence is TGTGCCAGCAGTGGGGACAGGTTTTTAAGGAACACTGAAGCTTTCTTT. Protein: CASSGDRFLRNTEAFF.

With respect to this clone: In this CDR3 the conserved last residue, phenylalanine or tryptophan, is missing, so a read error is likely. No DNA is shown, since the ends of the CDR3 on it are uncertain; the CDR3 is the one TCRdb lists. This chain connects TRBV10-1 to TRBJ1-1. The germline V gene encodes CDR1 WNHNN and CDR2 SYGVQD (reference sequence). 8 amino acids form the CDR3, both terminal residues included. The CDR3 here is CASFRGSV.

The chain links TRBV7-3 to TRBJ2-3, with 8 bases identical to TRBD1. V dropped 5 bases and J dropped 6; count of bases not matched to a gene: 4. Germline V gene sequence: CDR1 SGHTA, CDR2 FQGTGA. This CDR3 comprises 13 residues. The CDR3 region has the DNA TGTGCCAGCAGCCCCGGGACAGGCGATACGCAGTATTTT. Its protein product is CASSPGTGDTQYF.

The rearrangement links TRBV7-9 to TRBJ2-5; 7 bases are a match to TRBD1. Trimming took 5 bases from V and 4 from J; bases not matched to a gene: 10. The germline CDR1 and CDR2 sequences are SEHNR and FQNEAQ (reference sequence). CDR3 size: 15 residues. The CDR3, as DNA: TGTGCCAGCAGCCCTGGGACAGTGAGGGGAGAGACCCAGTACTTC. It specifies CASSPGTVRGETQYF.

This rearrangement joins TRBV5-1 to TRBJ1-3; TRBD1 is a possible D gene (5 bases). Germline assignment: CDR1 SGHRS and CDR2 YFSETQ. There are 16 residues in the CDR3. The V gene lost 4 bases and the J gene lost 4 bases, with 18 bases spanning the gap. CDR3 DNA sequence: TGCGCCAGCAGCCGGGTCGGGGGAAGTGAAGGAAACACCATATATTTT. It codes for CASSRVGGSEGNTIYF. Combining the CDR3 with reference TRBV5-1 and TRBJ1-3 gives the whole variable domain KAGVTQTPRYLIKTRGQQVTLSCSPISGHRSVSWYQQTPGQGLQFLFEYFSETQRNKGNFPGRFSGRQFSNSRSEMNVSTLELGDSALYLCASSRVGGSEGNTIYFGEGSWLTVV.

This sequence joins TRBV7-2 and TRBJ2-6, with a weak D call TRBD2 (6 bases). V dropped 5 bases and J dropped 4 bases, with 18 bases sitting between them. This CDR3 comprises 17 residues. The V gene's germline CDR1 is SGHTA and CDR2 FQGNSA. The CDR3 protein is CASSVRKGAGGANVLTF. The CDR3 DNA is TGTGCCAGCAGCGTCAGGAAGGGTGCGGGAGGGGCCAACGTCCTGACTTTC.

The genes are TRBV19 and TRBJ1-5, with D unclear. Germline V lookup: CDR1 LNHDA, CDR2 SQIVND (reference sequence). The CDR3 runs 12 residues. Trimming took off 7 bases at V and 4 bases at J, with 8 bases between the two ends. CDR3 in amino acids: CASMGGNQPQHF. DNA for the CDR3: TGTGCCAGTATGGGAGGGAATCAGCCCCAGCATTTT.

The CDR3: CASSPPGLAGVGTGELFF. DNA of the CDR3: TGTGCCAGCAGCCCCCCCGGACTAGCGGGAGTGGGAACCGGGGAGCTGTTTTTT. The gene calls are TRBV9 and TRBJ2-2; 13 bases agree with TRBD2. V shed 4 bases, J shed 5 bases, and the junction held 11 bases outside the gene matches. Germline lookup yields CDR1 SGDLS and CDR2 YYNGEE. The CDR3 totals 18 residues.

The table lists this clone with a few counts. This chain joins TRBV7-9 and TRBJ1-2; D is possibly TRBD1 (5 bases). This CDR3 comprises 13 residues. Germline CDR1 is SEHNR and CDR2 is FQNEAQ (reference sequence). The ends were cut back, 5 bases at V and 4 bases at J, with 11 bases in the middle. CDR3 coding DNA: TGTGCCAGCAGCCCGGACGGGGGCTATGGCTACACCTTC. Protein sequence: CASSPDGGYGYTF.

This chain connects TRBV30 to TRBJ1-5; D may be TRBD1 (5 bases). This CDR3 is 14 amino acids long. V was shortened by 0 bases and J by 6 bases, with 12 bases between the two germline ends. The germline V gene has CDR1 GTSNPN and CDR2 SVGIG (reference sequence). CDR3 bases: TGTGCCTGGAGTGTATTGGCTAGGGGTCAGCCCCAGCATTTT. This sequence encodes CAWSVLARGQPQHF.